This T cell receptor beta chain was recorded in a study of T-cell reconstitution after alpha-beta-depleted transplantation in children (dated by TCRdb to 2015 to 2016). The study in broad terms: Using TCR repertoire profiling, the study followed T-cell immune reconstitution in a quantitative way in children after TCRalphabeta/CD19-depleted allogeneic hematopoietic cell transplantation. Beyond this particular receptor, the publication reports: Hyperexpanded clone frequencies declined over subsequent months; after one year, T-cell counts and TCRbeta diversity were mostly attributed to newly produced T cells. The high TCRbeta diversity at day 60 in some patients was ascribed to recipient T cells and intrathymic progenitors that had survived conditioning. The apparently early alphabetaT-cell count recovery about two months after transplant was reportedly dependent on only several hundred rapidly expanded clones derived from non-depleted graft cells.

The library was made by PCR. The sequencer was an Illumina HiSeq 2500. Molecular barcoding was employed in the preparation of TCR libraries, with unique molecular identifiers being used to normalize TCRbeta repertoire quantification. TCRdb reran the public reads through fastp at Q25 and MiXCR, keeping productive beta chains. Rows matching on CDR3 protein sequence are summarized as one entry with the most common DNA and genes. Present in this sample are around 670,000 distinct CDR3 sequences, around 13% of which were seen just once. 0.79% of the sample is held by the ten biggest clonotypes. This clonotype turned up a few times. What this receptor recognizes is not known. No clone much larger than this one lies a single base away; base qualities are absent. The sample's treatment or condition label, decoded: allogeneic hematopoietic cell transplantation with graft depleted of TCRalphabeta T cells and CD19 B cells. TCRalphabeta/CD19-depleted allogeneic hematopoietic cell grafts were given to the transplant recipients, all of whom were children.

From cysteine to phenylalanine, the CDR3 is 16 amino acids long. Of the read, only the CDR3 DNA is kept; its 48 bases are in frame from base 1. Trimming leaves V shorter by 5 bases and J shorter by 4 bases, with the junction holding 10 bases beyond the gene matches. This TCR was recovered from a girl aged 2 to 10 with congenital amegakaryocytic thrombocytopenia, due to receive a stem cell transplant. Here the chain combines TRBV12-3 or TRBV12-4 and TRBJ2-5, and 10 junction bases match TRBD2. The sample here was PBMCs, taken before TCRalphabeta/CD19-depleted stem cell transplant. The CDR3 here reads CASSPFLAGARETQYF. The DNA is TGTGCCAGCAGTCCTTTCCTAGCGGGAGCTCGAGAGACCCAGTACTTC.